The T cell receptor beta chain described here comes from a study of vaccination and CD4 T cells after COVID-19. In the study overall: Six males and four females constituted the convalescent cohort, two of whom were Hispanic. Control cultures received a CEFX pool, an HIV-1 Nef pool, or no peptide. Cellular stimulation was performed using overlapping spike peptides derived from SARS-CoV-2, HCoV-NL63, HCoV-OC43 and HCoV-229E.

This CDR3 is built from 17 residues. Trimming removed 2 bases from V and 1 base from J, with 17 bases in between. As to treatment: roughly 10-day PBMC culture with coronavirus spike peptide pools or control peptides (ViraFEST assay). In the case of this clonotype: Its cognate antigen is unknown.

With the Oncomine TCR Beta short-read assay, DNA from cultured CD4+ T cells was sequenced. TCRdb ran MiXCR on the PCR reads and lists one entry per CDR3 protein. The sample contains about 17,000 distinct CDR3 sequences, around 40% of which appear only once. The rearrangement joins TRBV12-3 or TRBV12-4 to TRBJ2-5; D perhaps matches TRBD2 (6 bases). The TCR was taken from a human donor who had recovered from COVID-19. Specimen: CD4+ T cells from blood, cultured in vitro, collected before SARS-CoV-2 vaccination. The CDR3 loop reads CASSLSGDPASQETQYF. The CDR3 bases are TGTGCCAGCAGTTTATCGGGAGACCCCGCATCCCAAGAGACCCAGTACTTC.